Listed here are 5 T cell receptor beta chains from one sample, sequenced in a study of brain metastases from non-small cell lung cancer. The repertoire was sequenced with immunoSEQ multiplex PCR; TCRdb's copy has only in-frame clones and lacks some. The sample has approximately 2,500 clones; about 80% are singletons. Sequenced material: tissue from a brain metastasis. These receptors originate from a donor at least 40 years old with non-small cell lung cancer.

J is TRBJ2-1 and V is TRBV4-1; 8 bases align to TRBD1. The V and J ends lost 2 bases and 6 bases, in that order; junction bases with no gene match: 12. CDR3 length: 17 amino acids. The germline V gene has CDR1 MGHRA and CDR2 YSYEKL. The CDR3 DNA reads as TGCGCCAGCAGCCAAAACCCTCGGACAGGGCCCCTCAATGAGCAGTTCTTC. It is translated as CASSQNPRTGPLNEQFF.

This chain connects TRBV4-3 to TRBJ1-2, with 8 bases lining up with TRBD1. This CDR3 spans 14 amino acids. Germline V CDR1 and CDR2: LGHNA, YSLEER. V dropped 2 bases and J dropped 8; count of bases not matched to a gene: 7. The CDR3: CASSQQRTGSGYTF. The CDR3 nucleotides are TGCGCCAGCAGCCAACAAAGGACAGGGAGCGGCTACACCTTC.

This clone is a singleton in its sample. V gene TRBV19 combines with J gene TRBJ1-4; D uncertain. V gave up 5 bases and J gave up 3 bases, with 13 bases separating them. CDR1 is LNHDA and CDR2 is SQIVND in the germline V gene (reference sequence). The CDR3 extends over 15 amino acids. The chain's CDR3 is CASSGLGRANEKLFF. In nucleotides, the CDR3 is TGTGCCAGTAGTGGATTGGGAAGGGCTAATGAAAAACTGTTTTTT.

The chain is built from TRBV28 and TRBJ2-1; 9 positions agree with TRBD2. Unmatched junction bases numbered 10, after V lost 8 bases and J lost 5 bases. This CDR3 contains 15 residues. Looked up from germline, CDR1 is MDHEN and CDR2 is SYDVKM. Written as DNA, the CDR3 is TGTGCCAGCCCCAAGGTAGCGGGAGTCAACAATGAGCAGTTCTTC. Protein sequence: CASPKVAGVNNEQFF.

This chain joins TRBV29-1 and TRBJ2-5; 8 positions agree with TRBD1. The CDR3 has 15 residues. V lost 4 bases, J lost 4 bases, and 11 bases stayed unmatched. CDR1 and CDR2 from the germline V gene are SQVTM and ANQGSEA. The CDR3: CSVGKDRERGETQYF. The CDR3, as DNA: TGCAGCGTTGGGAAGGACAGGGAACGAGGAGAGACCCAGTACTTC.